The clone carrying this T cell receptor (beta chain) was recorded once. The source of the sample is a study of technical replicates of blood from a few donors. The assay was immunoSEQ multiplex PCR, and TCRdb's table has in-frame clones only and misses some. The sample carries approximately 79,000 clones, around 93% recorded once. The CDR3 runs to 13 residues. Germline CDR1 and CDR2: MGHDK and SYGVNS. V dropped 7 bases and J dropped 4 bases, with 13 bases sitting between them. The sequenced sample was T cells isolated from PBMCs. The V call is TRBV25-1, the J call TRBJ1-1; perhaps TRBD1 as D (5 bases). The receptor was derived from a human donor in good health. CDR3: CASKYTGFTEAFF. Here the CDR3 DNA reads TGTGCCAGCAAATATACAGGATTCACTGAAGCTTTCTTT.